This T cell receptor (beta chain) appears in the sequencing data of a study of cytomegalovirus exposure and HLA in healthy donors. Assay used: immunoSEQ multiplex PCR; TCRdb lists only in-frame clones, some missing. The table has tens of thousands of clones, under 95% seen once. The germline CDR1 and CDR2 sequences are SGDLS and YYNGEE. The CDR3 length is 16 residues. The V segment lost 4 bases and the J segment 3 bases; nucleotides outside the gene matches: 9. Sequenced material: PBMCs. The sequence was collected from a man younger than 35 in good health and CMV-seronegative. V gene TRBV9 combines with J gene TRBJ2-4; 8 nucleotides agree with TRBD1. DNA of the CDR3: TGTGCCAGCAGCACCGGACAGGGCGGTGTCAAAAACATTCAGTACTTC. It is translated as CASSTGQGGVKNIQYF.